The TCR beta chain under discussion was sequenced for a study of graft-versus-host responses after intestinal transplantation. Study-level information: Isolated intestinal, liver-intestinal, or multivisceral transplants were what recipients had. Recipients across the board were started on anti-thymocyte globulin induction, then kept on tacrolimus and steroids for around three years.

Findings and caveats of the study: Some patients had graft-donor T cell macrochimerism, and their allografts showed high graft-versus-host to host-versus-graft clonal ratios.

Only in-frame clones appear in the TCRdb table, and some are missing; sequencing was by immunoSEQ multiplex PCR. This table has some 120,000 clones, approximately 90% appearing once. With regard to this clone: No antigen is known for it.

The junction had 3 bases not matched to a gene; V was cut back by 4 bases and J by 4 bases. The germline V gene has CDR1 SNHLY and CDR2 FYNNEI. The CDR3 is 13 residues long. The V call is TRBV2, the J call TRBJ1-2, with 7 nucleotides matching TRBD1. The sample in question was unstimulated CD4+ T cells sorted from spleen or lymph node cells, obtained before intestinal transplant. The receptor's source is a human donor who received an intestinal transplant. CDR3 coding DNA: TGTGCCAGCAGTGCAACAGGGGCCTATGGCTACACCTTC. It yields the protein CASSATGAYGYTF.